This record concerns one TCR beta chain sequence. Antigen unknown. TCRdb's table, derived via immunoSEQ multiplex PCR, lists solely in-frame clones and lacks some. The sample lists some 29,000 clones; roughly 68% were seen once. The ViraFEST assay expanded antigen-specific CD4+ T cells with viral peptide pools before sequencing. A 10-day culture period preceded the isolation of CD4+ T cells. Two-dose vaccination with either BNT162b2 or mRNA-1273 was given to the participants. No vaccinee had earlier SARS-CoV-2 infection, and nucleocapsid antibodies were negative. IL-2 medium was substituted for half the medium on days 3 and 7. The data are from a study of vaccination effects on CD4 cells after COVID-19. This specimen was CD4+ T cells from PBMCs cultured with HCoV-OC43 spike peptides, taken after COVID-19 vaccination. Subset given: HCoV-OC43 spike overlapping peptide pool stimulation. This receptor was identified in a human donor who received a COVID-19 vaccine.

CDR3 DNA: TGTGCCACCAGTGACCCCGGGACTGGGAACTCCTACGAGCAGTACTTC. It translates to CATSDPGTGNSYEQYF. The chain uses TRBV24-1 and TRBJ2-7; D is perhaps TRBD2 (6 bases). Per the germline V gene, CDR1 is KGHDR and CDR2 is SFDVKD. The CDR3 covers 16 residues. With 4 bases removed from V and 0 bases from J, the gap between germline ends came to 15 bases.